These 14 T cell receptor beta chains share one sample of origin, sequenced in a study of T cells in narcolepsy. Libraries were prepared by immunoSEQ multiplex PCR; TCRdb keeps only in-frame clonotypes and omits some of them. The sample carries roughly 34,000 clones, about 90% recorded once. The sequencing input was CD45RA- memory CD4+ T cells from PBMCs. The receptors derive from a human donor with narcolepsy.

The chain carries TRBV7-6 and TRBJ2-5; D gene unclear. The CDR3 runs to 14 residues. Trimming left V 1 base short and J 1 base short, with 7 bases between. Germline V gene lookup returns CDR1 SGHVS and CDR2 FNYEAQ. CDR3 DNA sequence: TGTGCCAGCAGCTTAGTCGGTCCCCAAGAGACCCAGTACTTC. The encoded protein is CASSLVGPQETQYF.

The chain links TRBV5-6 to TRBJ2-1; 14 positions match TRBD2. Trimming at V came to 3 bases and at J to 4 bases, leaving 12 bases not matched to a gene. The CDR3 is made up of 19 amino acids. Germline V gene data show CDR1 as SGHDT and CDR2 as YYEEEE. The CDR3 coding sequence is TGTGCCAGCAGCTCCATGACTAGCGGGAGGGCCTCCAGATACAATGAGCAGTTCTTC. Translation gives CASSSMTSGRASRYNEQFF.

The J gene is TRBJ2-5, the V gene TRBV18, with D possibly TRBD2 on 7 matching bases. From germline, CDR1 is KGHSH and CDR2 LQKENI. The CDR3 is 16 residues long. Trimming shortened V by 6 bases and J by 1 base, and 18 bases separated the two germline ends. The CDR3 DNA is TGTGCCAGCTCTCCGCGGGGGCCTGCTATCCAAGAGACCCAGTACTTC. This translates into CASSPRGPAIQETQYF.

This clone was detected only a few times. This sequence joins TRBV4-2 and TRBJ1-2; no firm D call. Germline CDR1 and CDR2: LGHNA and YNFKEQ. V lost 5 bases, J lost 6 bases, and 16 bases lay in between. The CDR3 consists of 14 residues. The CDR3 here is CASSSAQELDGYTF. The CDR3 bases are TGTGCCAGCAGCTCTGCCCAAGAATTGGATGGCTACACCTTC.

The V gene is TRBV5-4, the J gene TRBJ2-3, with 11 bases that match TRBD2. Germline-derived CDR1 and CDR2 are SGHNT and YYREEE (reference sequence). After removal of 5 bases from V and 5 bases from J, the junction contained 7 bases not matched to a gene. The CDR3 runs to 15 residues. The CDR3 sequence is CASSYPGLAVDTQYF. Written as DNA, the CDR3 is TGTGCCAGCAGTTACCCGGGACTAGCGGTAGATACGCAGTATTTT.

V is TRBV28 and J is TRBJ2-5; possibly TRBD1 for D (6 bases). The germline V gene has CDR1 MDHEN and CDR2 SYDVKM. This CDR3 region has 15 residues. V was trimmed by 6 bases and J by 7 bases, leaving 21 bases between them. CDR3 sequence reads: CASRSGTPAKGTQYF. For the CDR3, the DNA is TGTGCCAGCAGGTCCGGGACACCGGCGAAAGGGACCCAGTACTTC.

The chain recombines TRBV7-2 with TRBJ1-2; possible D gene TRBD1, 6 bases. Germline lookup yields CDR1 SGHTA and CDR2 FQGNSA. The CDR3 length is 13 residues. The ends were cut back, 5 bases at V and 4 bases at J, with 11 bases in the middle. The CDR3 DNA is TGTGCCAGCAGCAGGGACACCCTCTATGGCTACACCTTC. Its protein is CASSRDTLYGYTF.

The chain couples TRBV28 to TRBJ1-5; 8 nucleotides align to TRBD1. There are 16 residues in the CDR3. Germline-derived CDR1 and CDR2 are MDHEN and SYDVKM. Germline trimming cut 7 bases from V and 1 base from J; bases unmatched to any gene: 9. CDR3 residues: CASTYPGGASNQPQHF. The CDR3 nucleotides are TGTGCCAGCACGTACCCAGGGGGCGCAAGCAATCAGCCCCAGCATTTT. Complete variable domain (other parts from reference TRBV28 and TRBJ1-5): DVKVTQSSRYLVKRTGEKVFLECVQDMDHENMFWYRQDPGLGLRLIYFSYDVKMKEKGDIPEGYSVSREKKERFSLILESASTNQTSMYLCASTYPGGASNQPQHFGDGTRLSIL.

This chain uses TRBV7-6 with TRBJ2-7; 11 nucleotides agree with TRBD1. V was clipped by 0 bases and J by 0 bases; unmatched bases: 7. Germline loops: CDR1 SGHVS, CDR2 FNYEAQ. The CDR3 length is 18 residues. Written as DNA, the CDR3 is TGTGCCAGCAGCTTAGCCGTTGGACAGGGGGCCAGCTCCTACGAGCAGTACTTC. This sequence encodes CASSLAVGQGASSYEQYF.

V is TRBV14 and J is TRBJ1-2, with 8 bases that match TRBD1. In germline, CDR1 is SGHDN, CDR2 FVKESK. V dropped 2 bases and J dropped 7; count of bases not matched to a gene: 9. The CDR3 has 15 residues. The CDR3 reads CASSQSQGARGGYTF. CDR3 bases: TGTGCCAGCAGCCAAAGCCAGGGGGCGCGGGGTGGCTACACCTTC.

The rearrangement uses TRBV14 and TRBJ1-2; D remains ambiguous. Germline V gene sequence: CDR1 SGHDN, CDR2 FVKESK. V lost 2 bases to trimming and J lost 8 bases, with 9 bases between them. CDR3 size: 12 residues. As DNA, the CDR3 is TGTGCCAGCAGCCAAAGTTTCTACGGCTACACCTTC. It is translated as CASSQSFYGYTF.

The chain is built from TRBV5-6 and TRBJ2-3; TRBD1 or TRBD2 may be the D gene (5 bases each). Germline CDR1 and CDR2: SGHDT and YYEEEE. This CDR3 region has 15 residues. The V and J ends lost 1 base and 1 base respectively, with 10 bases between them. The CDR3 nucleotides read TGTGCCAGCAGCTTGCCGGGACCGGGCACAGATACGCAGTATTTT. As protein: CASSLPGPGTDTQYF.

V is TRBV5-4 and J is TRBJ2-2; D unresolved. Trimming took off 1 base at V and 8 bases at J, with 6 bases between the two ends. Germline V gene sequence: CDR1 SGHNT, CDR2 YYREEE (reference sequence). This CDR3 has 12 residues. The CDR3 here is CASSLRQGELFF. The DNA of the CDR3 is TGTGCCAGCAGCTTGCGGCAGGGGGAGCTGTTTTTT.

The chain links TRBV9 to TRBJ2-1, with D perhaps TRBD1 (5 bases). Germline V gene sequence: CDR1 SGDLS, CDR2 YYNGEE. The CDR3 contains 15 residues. Between the trimmed V and J ends, which lost 0 bases and 7 bases, there was a span of 14 bases. CDR3 residues: CASSVDGRVGNEQFF. DNA of the CDR3: TGTGCCAGCAGCGTAGATGGCAGGGTAGGGAATGAGCAGTTCTTC.